This T cell receptor (beta chain) came from a study of T cell responses to AZD1222 COVID-19 vaccine. Points from the study as a whole: Reports say nearly half of spike-specific TCRs go after unmutated variant regions.

CDR1 and CDR2 from the germline V gene are SGHRS and YFSETQ. This CDR3 has 13 residues. V shed 3 bases, J shed 2 bases, and the junction held 2 bases outside the gene matches. Method: immunoSEQ multiplex PCR; TCRdb's copy keeps in-frame clones and lacks some. This table holds 120,000 to 150,000 clones, around nine tenths found once. A word on this clone: The antigen remains unidentified.

The origin of this receptor is an adult in good health. The chain combines TRBV5-1 with TRBJ2-7, with TRBD2 matching over 7 bases. Sample: peripheral blood, taken on day 0 of AZD1222 vaccination. The DNA of the CDR3 is TGCGCCAGCAGCTCCGGGACTACCTACGAGCAGTACTTC. Its translation is CASSSGTTYEQYF.